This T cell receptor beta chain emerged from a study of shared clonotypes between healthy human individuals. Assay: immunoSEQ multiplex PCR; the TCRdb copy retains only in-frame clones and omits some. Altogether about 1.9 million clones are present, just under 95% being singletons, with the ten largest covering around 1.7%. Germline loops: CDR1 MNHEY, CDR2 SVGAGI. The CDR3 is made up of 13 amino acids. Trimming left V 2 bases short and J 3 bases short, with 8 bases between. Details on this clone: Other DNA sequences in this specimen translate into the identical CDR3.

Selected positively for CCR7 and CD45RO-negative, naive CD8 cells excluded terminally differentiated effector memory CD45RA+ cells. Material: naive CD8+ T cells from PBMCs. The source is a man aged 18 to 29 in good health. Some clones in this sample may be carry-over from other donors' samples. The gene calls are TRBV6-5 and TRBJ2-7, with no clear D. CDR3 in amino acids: CASSYRGDYEQYF. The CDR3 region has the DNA TGTGCCAGCAGTTACCGTGGTGACTACGAGCAGTACTTC.